These 22 T cell receptor beta chains share one sample of origin, sequenced in a study of T-cell reconstitution after alpha-beta-depleted transplantation in children. The library targeted TCRbeta and was prepared with unique molecular identifiers. In TCRdb, the PCR reads were re-called with MiXCR into one record per CDR3 protein. The sample carries some 15,000 distinct CDR3 sequences, 4.5% to 6% recorded once. The material was PBMCs, obtained before TCRalphabeta/CD19-depleted stem cell transplant. These receptors were taken from a boy aged 5-17 years with acute lymphoblastic leukemia, due to receive a stem cell transplant.

V is TRBV5-3 and J is TRBJ2-1, with D perhaps TRBD2 (5 bases). TRBV5-3 is given ORF status, its function remaining uncertain. CDR3 size: 16 residues. Between the trimmed V and J ends, which lost 9 bases and 7 bases, there was a span of 26 bases. The CDR3 DNA sequence: TGTGCCATCGGCCCCCGGCCTAGCCCCCTTCGGAATGAGCAGTTCTTC. Residues: CAIGPRPSPLRNEQFF.

Sample share makes this clonotype medium-sized (0.01 to 0.1%). This chain links TRBV11-2 with TRBJ2-1; possibly TRBD1 or TRBD2 for D (5 bases each). Germline V CDR1 and CDR2: SGHAT, FQNNGV. This CDR3 spans 14 amino acids. Trimming took off 5 bases at V and 5 bases at J, with 13 bases between the two ends. CDR3: CASSVRDVNNEQFF. CDR3 coding DNA: TGTGCCAGCAGCGTCCGGGACGTTAACAATGAGCAGTTCTTC.

This clonotype occurred many times. The chain uses TRBV28 and TRBJ2-2; 8 bases align to TRBD1. Germline CDR1 is MDHEN and CDR2 is SYDVKM. The V segment lost 5 bases and the J segment 6 bases; nucleotides outside the gene matches: 8. The CDR3 length is 15 residues. The CDR3 bases are TGTGCCAGCAGTCTTAGGACAGGGACTCCCGGGGAGCTGTTTTTT. Protein product: CASSLRTGTPGELFF.

The genes are TRBV5-5 and TRBJ2-2; TRBD1 matches at 7 bases. CDR1 SGHKS and CDR2 YYEKEE come from the germline V gene (reference sequence). The trim removed 9 bases at V and 7 bases at J, leaving 12 bases unmatched. The CDR3 covers 14 residues. The CDR3 nucleotides are TGTGCCATGAGCCGGGGACAGAGAAGCGGGGAGCTGTTTTTT. Translation gives CAMSRGQRSGELFF.

This clonotype was picked up many times. The V gene is TRBV2, the J gene TRBJ2-6; D is uncertain. Per the germline V gene, CDR1 is SNHLY and CDR2 is FYNNEI. Trimming cost V 7 bases and J 0 bases, with 7 bases left between them. This CDR3 is built from 14 residues. Here the CDR3 reads CASKQNSGANVLTF. The CDR3 nucleotides are TGTGCCAGCAAGCAGAACTCTGGGGCCAACGTCCTGACTTTC.

This clonotype came up many times. The chain recombines TRBV20-1 with TRBJ1-2, with D maybe TRBD1 (5 bases). Trimming cost V 1 base and J 4 bases, with 10 bases left between them. The CDR3 spans 13 residues. Germline loops: CDR1 DFQATT, CDR2 SNEGSKA (reference sequence). In DNA form, the CDR3 reads TGCAGTGCTAGAGTCCGGGACGGCTATGGCTACACCTTC. Residues: CSARVRDGYGYTF.

This clonotype was recorded at least ten times. This chain uses TRBV28 with TRBJ2-1; TRBD1 agrees at 9 bases. Germline lookup yields CDR1 MDHEN and CDR2 SYDVKM. This CDR3 contains 14 residues. J was trimmed by 13 bases and V by 2 bases; bases with no gene match: 9. The CDR3, as DNA: TGTGCCAGCAGTTTAGGTCACCGGGACAGGGTACAGTTCTTC. Translation gives CASSLGHRDRVQFF.

This clonotype is medium-sized within its sample. This chain links TRBV7-2 with TRBJ2-1; D is perhaps TRBD2 (6 bases). Germline loops: CDR1 SGHTA, CDR2 FQGNSA. The CDR3 contains 14 residues. V was pared by 0 bases and J by 4 bases, with 7 bases between. CDR3 residues: CASSLAGGYNEQFF. The CDR3 DNA reads TGTGCCAGCAGCTTAGCGGGGGGATACAATGAGCAGTTCTTC.

This clonotype was observed many times. The chain links TRBV20-1 to TRBJ2-5; 8 bases are a match to TRBD1. The CDR3 totals 15 residues. Germline assignment: CDR1 DFQATT and CDR2 SNEGSKA (reference sequence). Trimming took 3 bases from V and 2 from J; bases not matched to a gene: 8. CDR3 sequence reads: CSAREMTGEQETQYF. CDR3 nucleotides: TGCAGTGCTAGGGAAATGACAGGGGAGCAAGAGACCCAGTACTTC.

This clonotype was counted many times. The chain has TRBV4-3 and TRBJ1-6, with 7 bases aligning to TRBD1. The CDR3 covers 18 residues. The germline CDR1 and CDR2 sequences are LGHNA and YSLEER. J lost 0 bases, V lost 1 base, and 6 bases had no gene match. In nucleotides, the CDR3 is TGCGCCAGCAGCCAAGCTCTCGCAGGGGGCTCCTATAATTCACCCCTCCACTTT. Amino acids: CASSQALAGGSYNSPLHF.

This clonotype was found many times. This chain connects TRBV10-3 to TRBJ2-5, with D perhaps matching TRBD2 (7 bases). CDR3 length equals 15 residues. V was cut by 6 bases and J by 3 bases, with 17 bases left in between. Germline V lookup: CDR1 ENHRY, CDR2 SYGVKD. In DNA, the CDR3 is TGTGCCATCAGGAGGGGGGGGCCTCGGGAAGAGACCCAGTACTTC. This sequence encodes CAIRRGGPREETQYF.

This clonotype was found many times. The genes are TRBV28 and TRBJ2-1; D is perhaps TRBD2 (7 bases). The germline V gene has CDR1 MDHEN and CDR2 SYDVKM. The CDR3 extends over 16 amino acids. Between the trimmed V and J ends, which lost 2 bases and 7 bases, there was a span of 18 bases. CDR3: CASSLGWGGARNEQFF. The CDR3, as DNA: TGTGCCAGCAGTTTAGGATGGGGGGGCGCGAGGAATGAGCAGTTCTTC. Variable domain in full (rest from reference TRBV28 and TRBJ2-1): DVKVTQSSRYLVKRTGEKVFLECVQDMDHENMFWYRQDPGLGLRLIYFSYDVKMKEKGDIPEGYSVSREKKERFSLILESASTNQTSMYLCASSLGWGGARNEQFFGPGTRLTVL.

This clonotype was detected many times. The gene calls are TRBV6-2 or TRBV6-3 and TRBJ2-1; D ambiguous. The CDR3 runs 12 residues. V was cut by 5 bases and J by 8 bases, with 10 bases left in between. The V gene's germline CDR1 is MNHEY and CDR2 SVGEGT. The CDR3 DNA is TGTGCCAGCAGTGGAACAAGAGATGAGCAGTTCTTC. Residues: CASSGTRDEQFF.

This clonotype was recorded many times. This chain links TRBV7-9 with TRBJ2-5; 12 nucleotides agree with TRBD2. Germline lookup yields CDR1 SEHNR and CDR2 FQNEAQ (reference sequence). V was pared by 5 bases and J by 4 bases, with 2 bases of the junction left unmatched. CDR3 length equals 14 residues. In DNA, the CDR3 is TGTGCCAGCAGCAAGGGACTAGCGGGAGAGACCCAGTACTTC. Translation gives CASSKGLAGETQYF.

This clonotype showed up many times. The chain links TRBV27 to TRBJ1-1; D remains unclear. The CDR3 spans 13 residues. V gave up 7 bases and J gave up 5 bases, with 14 bases separating them. From germline, CDR1 is MNHEY and CDR2 SMNVEV (reference sequence). The CDR3 loop reads CASTPLGRTEAFF. The CDR3 nucleotides are TGTGCCAGCACCCCCTTGGGTAGGACTGAAGCTTTCTTT.

This clonotype has at least ten counts. The chain couples TRBV28 to TRBJ1-6; D remains unclear. Trimming removed 3 bases from V and 0 bases from J, with 6 bases in between. Germline assignment: CDR1 MDHEN and CDR2 SYDVKM. The CDR3 consists of 15 residues. CDR3 region: CASSLTGSYNSPLHF. DNA for the CDR3: TGTGCCAGCAGTTTGACGGGCTCCTATAATTCACCCCTCCACTTT.

By its share, this clonotype is medium-sized. This CDR3 is CASSPWGQGGYEQYF. As DNA, the CDR3 is TGTGCCAGCAGCCCGTGGGGACAGGGGGGGTACGAGCAGTACTTC. The V call is TRBV7-8, the J call TRBJ2-7; TRBD1 matches 11 bases. Germline CDR1 is SGHVS and CDR2 is FQNEAQ. This CDR3 is built from 15 residues. The V and J ends lost 5 bases and 4 bases, in that order; junction bases with no gene match: 7.

This clonotype was counted many times. The chain joins TRBV2 to TRBJ1-5, with 9 bases fitting TRBD1. J gave up 6 bases and V 8 bases, and 11 bases lay outside the gene matches. The CDR3 is 15 amino acids. Germline values: CDR1 SNHLY, CDR2 FYNNEI. The CDR3 here is CASRLEQGAGQPQHF. DNA of the CDR3: TGTGCCAGCCGCCTGGAACAGGGGGCGGGTCAGCCCCAGCATTTT. The full variable domain, its missing parts supplied by reference TRBV2 and TRBJ1-5, is EPEVTQTPSHQVTQMGQEVILRCVPISNHLYFYWYRQILGQKVEFLVSFYNNEISEKSEIFDDQFSVERPDGSNFTLKIRSTKLEDSAMYFCASRLEQGAGQPQHFGDGTRLSIL.

This clonotype was seen many times. V usage is TRBV7-2 and J usage is TRBJ2-1, with D perhaps TRBD1 (6 bases). Germline V lookup: CDR1 SGHTA, CDR2 FQGNSA. CDR3 length: 15 amino acids. Trimming stripped 1 base from V and 4 bases from J, with 11 bases between. The CDR3 sequence is CASSLVRDIYNEQFF. The CDR3 DNA is TGTGCCAGCAGCTTAGTTAGGGACATTTACAATGAGCAGTTCTTC.

This clonotype is medium-sized (0.01 to 0.1%) by share. Relative to the germline gene, one junction end is altered; a read error may explain this. The chain employs TRBV6-5 and TRBJ2-7, with a tentative D call TRBD2 (6 bases). The germline gives CDR1 MNHEY, CDR2 SVGAGI. CDR3 length: 14 residues. CDR3 residues: CASSMNSGAYGQYF. The CDR3 nucleotides read TGTGCCAGCAGTATGAATTCGGGAGCCTACGGGCAGTACTTC.

In this sample, this clonotype turned up many times. The gene calls are TRBV4-3 and TRBJ1-5; D gene unclear. Germline assignment: CDR1 LGHNA and CDR2 YSLEER. This CDR3 has 19 residues. The V end lost 0 bases, the J end lost 5 bases, and 23 bases lay between the germline ends. The CDR3 DNA reads TGCGCCAGCAGCCAAGATCAATTCAGAGACACGGTCGTAGATCAGCCCCAGCATTTT. The encoded protein is CASSQDQFRDTVVDQPQHF.

This clonotype was counted at least ten times. This rearrangement joins TRBV6-5 to TRBJ2-1, with D hard to call. The CDR3 is 15 residues long. Germline V gene data show CDR1 as MNHEY and CDR2 as SVGAGI. V was pared by 6 bases and J by 4 bases, with 16 bases between. The DNA for the CDR3 is TGTGCCAGCAGCTTCCACGCAACATCGTACAATGAGCAGTTCTTC. Its protein is CASSFHATSYNEQFF.